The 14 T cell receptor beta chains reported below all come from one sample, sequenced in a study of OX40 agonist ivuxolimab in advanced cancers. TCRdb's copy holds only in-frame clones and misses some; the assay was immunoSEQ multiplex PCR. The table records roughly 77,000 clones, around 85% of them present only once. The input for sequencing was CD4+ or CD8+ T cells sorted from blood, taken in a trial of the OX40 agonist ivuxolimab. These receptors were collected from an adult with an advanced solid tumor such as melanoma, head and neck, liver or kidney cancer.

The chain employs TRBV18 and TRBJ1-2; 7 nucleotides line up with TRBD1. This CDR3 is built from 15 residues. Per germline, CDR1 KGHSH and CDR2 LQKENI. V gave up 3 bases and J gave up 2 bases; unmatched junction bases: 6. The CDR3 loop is CASSPGTDRNYGYTF. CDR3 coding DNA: TGTGCCAGCTCACCCGGTACGGACAGGAACTATGGCTACACCTTC.

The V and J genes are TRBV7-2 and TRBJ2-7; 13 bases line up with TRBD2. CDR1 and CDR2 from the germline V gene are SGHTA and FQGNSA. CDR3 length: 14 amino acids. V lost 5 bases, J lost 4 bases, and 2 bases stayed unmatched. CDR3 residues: CASSLLAGGYEQYF. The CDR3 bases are TGTGCCAGCAGCCTACTAGCGGGGGGGTACGAGCAGTACTTC.

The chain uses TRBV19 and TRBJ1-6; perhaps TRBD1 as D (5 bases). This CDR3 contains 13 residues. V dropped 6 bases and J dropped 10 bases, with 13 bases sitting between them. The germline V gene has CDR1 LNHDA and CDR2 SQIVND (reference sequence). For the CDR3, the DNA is TGTGCCAGTAGACATGCAGGGAACTCACCCCTCCACTTT. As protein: CASRHAGNSPLHF.

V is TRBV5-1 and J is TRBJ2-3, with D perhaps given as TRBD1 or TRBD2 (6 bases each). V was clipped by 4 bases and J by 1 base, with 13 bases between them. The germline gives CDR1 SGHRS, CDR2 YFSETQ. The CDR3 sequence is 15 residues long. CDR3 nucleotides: TGCGCCAGCAGCCCGGAGGGGGACCGCACAGATACGCAGTATTTT. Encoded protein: CASSPEGDRTDTQYF.

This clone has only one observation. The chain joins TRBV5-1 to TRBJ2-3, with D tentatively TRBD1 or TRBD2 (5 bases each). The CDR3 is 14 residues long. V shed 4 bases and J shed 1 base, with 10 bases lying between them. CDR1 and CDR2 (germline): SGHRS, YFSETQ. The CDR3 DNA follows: TGCGCCAGCAGCGAGGGGCGCGGCACAGATACGCAGTATTTT. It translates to CASSEGRGTDTQYF. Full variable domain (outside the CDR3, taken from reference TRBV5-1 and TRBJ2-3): KAGVTQTPRYLIKTRGQQVTLSCSPISGHRSVSWYQQTPGQGLQFLFEYFSETQRNKGNFPGRFSGRQFSNSRSEMNVSTLELGDSALYLCASSEGRGTDTQYFGPGTRLTVL.

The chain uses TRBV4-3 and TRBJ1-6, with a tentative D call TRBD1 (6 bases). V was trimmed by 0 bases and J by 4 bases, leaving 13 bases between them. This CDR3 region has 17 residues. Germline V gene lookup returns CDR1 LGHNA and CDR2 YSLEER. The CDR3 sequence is CASSQEWSRGYNSPLHF. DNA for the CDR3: TGCGCCAGCAGCCAAGAATGGAGCAGGGGTTATAATTCACCCCTCCACTTT.

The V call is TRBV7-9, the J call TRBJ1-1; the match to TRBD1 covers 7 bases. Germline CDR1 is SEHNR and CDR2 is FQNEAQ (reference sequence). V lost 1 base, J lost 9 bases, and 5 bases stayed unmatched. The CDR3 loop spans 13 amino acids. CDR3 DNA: TGTGCCAGCAGCTTAGGGACAGGTAACCAAGCTTTCTTT. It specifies CASSLGTGNQAFF. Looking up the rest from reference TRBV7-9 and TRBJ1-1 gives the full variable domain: DTGVSQNPRHKITKRGQNVTFRCDPISEHNRLYWYRQTLGQGPEFLTYFQNEAQLEKSRLLSDRFSAERPKGSFSTLEIQRTEQGDSAMYLCASSLGTGNQAFFGQGTRLTVV.

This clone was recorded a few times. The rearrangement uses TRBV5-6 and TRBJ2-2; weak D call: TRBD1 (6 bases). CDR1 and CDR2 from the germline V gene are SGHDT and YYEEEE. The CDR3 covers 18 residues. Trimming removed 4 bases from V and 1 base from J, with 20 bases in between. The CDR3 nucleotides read TGTGCCAGCAGCGCCCTCCCCTCGGGACAAGGGAACACCGGGGAGCTGTTTTTT. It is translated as CASSALPSGQGNTGELFF.

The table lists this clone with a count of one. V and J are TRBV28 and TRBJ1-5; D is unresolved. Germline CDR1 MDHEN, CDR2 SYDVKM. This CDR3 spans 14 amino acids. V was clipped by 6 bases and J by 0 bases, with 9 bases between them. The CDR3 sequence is CASSQEVSNQPQHF. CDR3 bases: TGTGCCAGCAGCCAGGAAGTTAGCAATCAGCCCCAGCATTTT.

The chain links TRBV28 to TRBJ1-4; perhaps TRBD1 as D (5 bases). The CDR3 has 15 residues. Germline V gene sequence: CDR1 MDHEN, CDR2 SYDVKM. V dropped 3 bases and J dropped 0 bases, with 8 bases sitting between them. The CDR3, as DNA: TGTGCCAGCAGTTTTGAAGGGGCAACTAATGAAAAACTGTTTTTT. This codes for CASSFEGATNEKLFF.

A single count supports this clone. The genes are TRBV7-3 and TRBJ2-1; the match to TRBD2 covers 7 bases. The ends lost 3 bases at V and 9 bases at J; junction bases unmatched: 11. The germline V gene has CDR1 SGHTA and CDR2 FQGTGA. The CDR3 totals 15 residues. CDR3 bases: TGTGCCAGCAGCTTCCTCGGGGGGTCATTGGGTGAGCAGTTCTTC. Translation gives CASSFLGGSLGEQFF. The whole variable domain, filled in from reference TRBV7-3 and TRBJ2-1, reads GAGVSQTPSNKVTEKGKYVELRCDPISGHTALYWYRQSLGQGPEFLIYFQGTGAADDSGLPNDRFFAVRPEGSVSTLKIQRTERGDSAVYLCASSFLGGSLGEQFFGPGTRLTVL.

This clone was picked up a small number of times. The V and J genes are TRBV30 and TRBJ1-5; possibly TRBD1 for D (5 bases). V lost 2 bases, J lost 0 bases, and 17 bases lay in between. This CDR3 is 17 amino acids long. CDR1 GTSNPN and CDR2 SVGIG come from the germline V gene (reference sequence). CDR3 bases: TGTGCCTGGAGTCGAGGGGACCCCTTCCTTAGCAATCAGCCCCAGCATTTT. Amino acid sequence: CAWSRGDPFLSNQPQHF.

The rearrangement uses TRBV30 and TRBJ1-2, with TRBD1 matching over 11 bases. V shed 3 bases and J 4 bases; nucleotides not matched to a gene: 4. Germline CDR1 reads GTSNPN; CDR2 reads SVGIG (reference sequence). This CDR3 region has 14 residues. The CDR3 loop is CAWSPGQGGYGYTF. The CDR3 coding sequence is TGTGCCTGGAGCCCGGGACAGGGGGGCTATGGCTACACCTTC.

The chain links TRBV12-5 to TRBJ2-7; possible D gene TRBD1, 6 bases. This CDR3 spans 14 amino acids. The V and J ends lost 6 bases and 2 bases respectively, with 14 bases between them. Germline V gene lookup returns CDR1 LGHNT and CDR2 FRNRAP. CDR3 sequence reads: CASGLGWDTYEQYF. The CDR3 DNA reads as TGTGCTAGTGGCCTAGGCTGGGACACCTACGAGCAGTACTTC.